A single sample is the source of the 31 T cell receptor beta chains below, sequenced in a study of T-cell reconstitution after alpha-beta-depleted transplantation in children. Unique molecular identifiers were incorporated during preparation of the TCRbeta library. TCRdb reprocessed the PCR reads via MiXCR and lists one record per CDR3 protein. The sample contains about 540,000 distinct CDR3 sequences, 18% of which appear only once. The sequenced sample was PBMCs from the stem cell graft donor, obtained from the stem cell graft. All receptors derive from a human donor who donated a stem cell graft to a child with acute lymphoblastic leukemia.

This clonotype was detected only a few times. The chain couples TRBV5-1 to TRBJ2-6; D uncertain. Germline CDR1 is SGHRS and CDR2 is YFSETQ. The CDR3 runs to 14 residues. V was cut by 5 bases and J by 0 bases, with 6 bases left in between. CDR3 loop: CASRASSGANVLTF. CDR3 sequence (DNA): TGCGCCAGCAGAGCTTCCTCTGGGGCCAACGTCCTGACTTTC.

The chain recombines TRBV2 with TRBJ2-7; the match to TRBD1 covers 7 bases. Germline CDR1 reads SNHLY; CDR2 reads FYNNEI. The CDR3 is 12 residues long. V gave up 11 bases and J gave up 4 bases; unmatched junction bases: 8. The CDR3 here is CAGTGVSYEQYF. The CDR3 DNA follows: TGTGCCGGAACAGGGGTGTCGTACGAGCAGTACTTC.

This clonotype has more than one count but fewer than ten. The rearrangement joins TRBV11-1 to TRBJ2-1; 16 nucleotides align to TRBD2. This CDR3 region has 21 residues. The junction had 10 bases not matched to a gene; V was cut back by 1 base and J by 1 base. Germline assignment: CDR1 SGHAT and CDR2 FQDESV (reference sequence). This CDR3 is CASSLEGGGLAGGRSYNEQFF. The CDR3 DNA is TGTGCCAGCAGCTTAGAAGGCGGGGGACTAGCGGGAGGGCGATCCTACAATGAGCAGTTCTTC.

The chain is built from TRBV20-1 and TRBJ2-3; TRBD2 might be the D (5 bases). The CDR3 spans 13 residues. V lost 5 bases, J lost 4 bases, and 13 bases lay in between. From germline, CDR1 is DFQATT and CDR2 SNEGSKA (reference sequence). The CDR3 nucleotides read TGCAGTGCTGGAGCTAGCTTCGCAGATACGCAGTATTTT. Translating it yields CSAGASFADTQYF.

The chain carries TRBV11-1 and TRBJ2-1, with 15 bases lining up with TRBD2. The CDR3 has 19 residues. Losses at the gene ends were 1 base for V and 4 bases for J; bases not matched to a gene: 8. Germline-derived CDR1 and CDR2 are SGHAT and FQDESV (reference sequence). This CDR3 reads CASSLVGTSGRRYYNEQFF. CDR3 coding DNA: TGTGCCAGCAGCTTAGTGGGGACTAGCGGGAGGCGATATTACAATGAGCAGTTCTTC.

This clonotype was recorded a few times. The chain employs TRBV27 and TRBJ1-2, with D possibly matching TRBD1 (5 bases). The CDR3 contains 14 residues. Per germline, CDR1 MNHEY and CDR2 SMNVEV (reference sequence). V was shortened by 2 bases and J by 8 bases, with 15 bases between the two germline ends. CDR3 residues: CASSLAGSTGGYTF. CDR3 bases: TGTGCCAGCAGTTTAGCAGGGTCGACCGGGGGCTACACCTTC.

This clonotype was seen a handful of times. The chain couples TRBV12-3 or TRBV12-4 to TRBJ1-4, with TRBD1 identical over 8 bases. The CDR3 covers 14 residues. The junction had 15 bases not matched to a gene; V was cut back by 6 bases and J by 15 bases. The CDR3 region is CASSPTGANTLVFF. As DNA, the CDR3 is TGTGCCAGCAGCCCGACAGGGGCCAACACGTTGGTGTTTTTT.

The rearrangement uses TRBV5-4 and TRBJ1-1, with no clear D. The CDR3 extends over 13 amino acids. The ends were cut back, 0 bases at V and 8 bases at J, with 11 bases in the middle. Germline V gene sequence: CDR1 SGHNT, CDR2 YYREEE (reference sequence). CDR3 loop: CASSLAFTGEAFF. The CDR3 coding sequence is TGTGCCAGCAGCTTGGCATTTACCGGGGAAGCTTTCTTT.

This clonotype was seen more than once but under ten times. This chain uses TRBV14 with TRBJ1-5; D gene ambiguous. The CDR3 extends over 15 amino acids. Trimming pared 0 bases from V and 6 bases from J, leaving 12 bases between. Germline V CDR1 and CDR2: SGHDN, FVKESK. This chain's CDR3 is CASSQETQAGQPQHF. In DNA form, the CDR3 reads TGTGCCAGCAGCCAAGAAACCCAGGCGGGTCAGCCCCAGCATTTT.

The gene calls are TRBV5-1 and TRBJ1-3; no reliable D call. The germline CDR1 and CDR2 sequences are SGHRS and YFSETQ. V lost 0 bases to trimming and J lost 3 bases, with 7 bases between them. This CDR3 has 14 amino acids. The CDR3 coding sequence is TGCGCCAGCAGCTTGGTCGGTGATGGAAACACCATATATTTT. Its protein product is CASSLVGDGNTIYF.

V is TRBV20-1 and J is TRBJ2-1; 12 nucleotides match TRBD2. The CDR3 covers 16 residues. Germline values: CDR1 DFQATT, CDR2 SNEGSKA (reference sequence). The junction had 8 bases not matched to a gene; V was cut back by 4 bases and J by 4 bases. The CDR3 sequence: CSANSAGTSGYNEQFF. CDR3 nucleotide sequence: TGCAGTGCTAACTCCGCCGGGACTAGCGGGTACAATGAGCAGTTCTTC.

V usage is TRBV10-3 and J usage is TRBJ1-1; D remains ambiguous. The CDR3 extends over 15 amino acids. CDR1 and CDR2 (germline): ENHRY, SYGVKD. The V gene lost 3 bases and the J gene lost 1 base, with 12 bases spanning the gap. The CDR3 DNA follows: TGTGCCATCAGTGATAAAAATGCCAGGAACACTGAAGCTTTCTTT. This codes for CAISDKNARNTEAFF.

The sample holds a few counts of this clonotype. CDR3 sequence: CASSNGRFSGNTIYF. CDR3 bases: TGTGCCAGCAGCAACGGAAGGTTTTCTGGAAACACCATATATTTT. The chain carries TRBV21-1 and TRBJ1-3. TRBV21-1 is a pseudogene locus. The CDR3 is 15 residues long.

V and J are TRBV5-1 and TRBJ2-7, with 7 positions matching TRBD2. This CDR3 is built from 17 residues. J was trimmed by 3 bases and V by 1 base; bases with no gene match: 13. In germline, CDR1 is SGHRS, CDR2 YFSETQ. This CDR3 reads CASSLTASGWKDYEQYF. CDR3 in DNA: TGCGCCAGCAGCTTGACGGCTAGCGGATGGAAGGACTACGAGCAGTACTTC.

V gene TRBV5-1 combines with J gene TRBJ2-3; D call uncertain. CDR1 is SGHRS and CDR2 is YFSETQ in the germline V gene. The CDR3 has 16 residues. Trimming cost V 0 bases and J 0 bases, with 11 bases left between them. For the CDR3, the DNA is TGCGCCAGCAGCTTGGAATCCGAGCCTAGCACAGATACGCAGTATTTT. This gives the protein CASSLESEPSTDTQYF.

This clonotype showed up just a few times. The chain uses TRBV29-1 and TRBJ2-1, with 9 positions matching TRBD2. Germline trimming cut 7 bases from V and 8 bases from J; bases unmatched to any gene: 6. This CDR3 spans 12 amino acids. Germline loops: CDR1 SQVTM, CDR2 ANQGSEA. CDR3: CSAEGLADEQFF. DNA of the CDR3: TGCAGCGCTGAGGGACTAGCCGATGAGCAGTTCTTC.

This clonotype was counted between two and nine times. V and J are TRBV19 and TRBJ1-2; perhaps TRBD1 as D (6 bases). CDR1 is LNHDA and CDR2 is SQIVND in the germline V gene (reference sequence). The CDR3 extends over 14 amino acids. Trimming took 8 bases from V and 1 from J, leaving 14 bases between them. CDR3 DNA: TGTGCCAGTGAAAACAGGGAATTTAACTATGGCTACACCTTC. This translates into CASENREFNYGYTF.

In this sample, this clonotype turned up a few times. This chain uses TRBV29-1 with TRBJ2-6; 10 bases are a match to TRBD1. Per the germline V gene, CDR1 is SQVTM and CDR2 is ANQGSEA. Trimming at V came to 7 bases and at J to 0 bases, leaving 15 bases not matched to a gene. There are 19 residues in the CDR3. CDR3 sequence: CSAAFLGGQGSSGANVLTF. As DNA, the CDR3 is TGCAGCGCCGCATTCCTGGGGGGACAGGGGTCCTCTGGGGCCAACGTCCTGACTTTC.

The rearrangement joins TRBV5-5 to TRBJ2-7; D is unresolved. The V and J ends lost 4 bases and 2 bases respectively, with 25 bases between them. The CDR3 loop spans 18 amino acids. Germline V gene lookup returns CDR1 SGHKS and CDR2 YYEKEE (reference sequence). The CDR3 is CASSGILSDGIRTYEQYF. Written as DNA, the CDR3 is TGTGCCAGCAGCGGGATACTTTCAGACGGAATAAGAACCTACGAGCAGTACTTC.

This chain links TRBV25-1 with TRBJ1-1; D is possibly TRBD1 (5 bases). V was pared by 6 bases and J by 8 bases, with 7 bases between. This CDR3 is 10 amino acids long. The germline CDR1 and CDR2 sequences are MGHDK and SYGVNS. This CDR3 is CASRDIEAFF. DNA of the CDR3: TGTGCCAGCAGGGACATCGAAGCTTTCTTT. The variable domain in full, with the rest retrieved from reference TRBV25-1 and TRBJ1-1, is EADIYQTPRYLVIGTGKKITLECSQTMGHDKMYWYQQDPGMELHLIHYSYGVNSTEKGDLSSESTVSRIRTEHFPLTLESARPSHTSQYLCASRDIEAFFGQGTRLTVV.

This clonotype was counted a few times. V gene TRBV12-3 or TRBV12-4 combines with J gene TRBJ2-1; D perhaps matches TRBD2 (5 bases). V gave up 6 bases and J gave up 2 bases, with 8 bases separating them. CDR3 size: 13 residues. CDR3: CASRTTTYNEQFF. The CDR3 DNA reads TGTGCCAGCAGGACGACTACCTACAATGAGCAGTTCTTC.

This clonotype was counted only a few times. DNA of the CDR3: TGCAGCGCAGCCCGGGACAGGGGCTACGAGCAGTACTTC. Protein product: CSAARDRGYEQYF. The rearrangement joins TRBV29-1 to TRBJ2-7; 10 bases agree with TRBD1. Unmatched junction bases numbered 6, after V lost 7 bases and J lost 3 bases. Germline values: CDR1 SQVTM, CDR2 ANQGSEA. The CDR3 totals 13 residues.

This chain uses TRBV5-1 with TRBJ2-1; 8 positions agree with TRBD2. The CDR3 extends over 14 amino acids. Germline CDR1 reads SGHRS; CDR2 reads YFSETQ. V lost 0 bases and J lost 7; bases outside the gene matches: 3. In DNA form, the CDR3 reads TGCGCCAGCAGCTTGGTGGGCGGGAGGAATGAGCAGTTCTTC. Protein sequence: CASSLVGGRNEQFF.

In this sample, this clonotype turned up many times. This sequence joins TRBV29-1 and TRBJ1-1; D call uncertain. The V gene's germline CDR1 is SQVTM and CDR2 ANQGSEA. CDR3 length equals 12 residues. The V and J ends lost 6 bases and 0 bases respectively, with 8 bases between them. The CDR3: CSVEGLNTEAFF. CDR3 sequence (DNA): TGCAGCGTGGAGGGTCTGAACACTGAAGCTTTCTTT.

The rearrangement joins TRBV14 to TRBJ2-7; D not certain. The V gene's germline CDR1 is SGHDN and CDR2 FVKESK. The V end was cut by 2 bases, the J end by 5 bases, with 7 bases between. This CDR3 comprises 12 residues. For the CDR3, the DNA is TGTGCCAGCAGCCAATTAAACCACGAGCAGTACTTC. Amino acids: CASSQLNHEQYF.

V usage is TRBV5-1 and J usage is TRBJ1-6; no clear D gene. Trimming pared 4 bases from V and 2 bases from J, leaving 16 bases between. The CDR3 extends over 17 amino acids. Germline V gene data show CDR1 as SGHRS and CDR2 as YFSETQ. CDR3 bases: TGCGCCAGCAGCCCAGAATCCCACAAGACCTATAATTCACCCCTCCACTTT. Protein product: CASSPESHKTYNSPLHF.

For this clonotype: This could be a read error, since a much larger clone is one nucleotide away. The chain has TRBV7-9 and TRBJ1-1; TRBD1 is a possible D gene (6 bases). V lost 1 base, J lost 3 bases, and 9 bases lay in between. Germline CDR1 SEHNR, CDR2 FQNEAQ (reference sequence). The CDR3 runs 14 residues. Here the CDR3 DNA reads TGTGCCAGCAGCTTAGGGGGGGCGCACACTGAAGCTTTCTTT. This gives the protein CASSLGGAHTEAFF.

This clonotype has a handful of counts. V and J are TRBV5-1 and TRBJ2-3, with a possible D match to TRBD2 (5 bases). The CDR3 contains 14 residues. Trimming stripped 3 bases from V and 0 bases from J, with 8 bases between. The germline gives CDR1 SGHRS, CDR2 YFSETQ. CDR3 coding DNA: TGCGCCAGCAGCTCGGAGGCAAGCACAGATACGCAGTATTTT. Protein sequence: CASSSEASTDTQYF.

This clonotype appeared a few times. The J gene is TRBJ1-5, the V gene TRBV10-3; TRBD1 matches at 9 bases. CDR1 is ENHRY and CDR2 is SYGVKD in the germline V gene. The V segment lost 7 bases and the J segment 5 bases; nucleotides outside the gene matches: 9. The CDR3 extends over 15 amino acids. In DNA form, the CDR3 reads TGTGCCATCAAGCAAGCGGGACAGGGAGATCAGCCCCAGCATTTT. It specifies CAIKQAGQGDQPQHF.

In its sample, this clonotype was seen a few times. The V call is TRBV6-2 or TRBV6-3, the J call TRBJ2-3, with 9 bases fitting TRBD2. Trimming took 1 base from V and 0 from J; bases not matched to a gene: 5. The CDR3 consists of 17 residues. Germline assignment: CDR1 MNHEY and CDR2 SVGEGT. The CDR3 region has the DNA TGTGCCAGCAGTTACTTAGCGGGAGATGTAAGCACAGATACGCAGTATTTT. Residues: CASSYLAGDVSTDTQYF.

This clonotype was recorded many times. The chain combines TRBV5-8 with TRBJ2-7; D is unclear. Germline V lookup: CDR1 SGHTS, CDR2 YDEGEE. CDR3 length: 13 amino acids. Deletions cut 0 bases from V and 4 bases from J, with 8 bases between. The CDR3 DNA follows: TGTGCCAGCAGCTTGGACGGTAAATACGAGCAGTACTTC. The encoded protein is CASSLDGKYEQYF.